The clone carrying this TCR beta chain was recorded many times. Its target is unknown. This entry comes from a study of early T cells in non-severe SARS-CoV-2 infection. The wider study: Sequencing of bulk RNA from unsorted whole blood was done, without chain pairing.

Unique molecular identifiers tagged individual cDNA molecules. TCRdb re-called the 5' RACE reads with MiXCR, one entry per CDR3 protein. The data hold approximately 70,000 distinct CDR3 sequences, with approximately 13% observed a single time. Trimming left V 8 bases short and J 9 bases short, with 11 bases between. CDR3 length: 11 amino acids. Germline lookup yields CDR1 SEHNR and CDR2 FQNEAQ (reference sequence). Study conclusions and caveats: Anti-spike CD8 responses were favored by VDJdb matching, which missed private and CD4 specificities.

Sequenced material: whole blood. The clonotype originates from an adult who was a healthcare worker with PCR-confirmed SARS-CoV-2 infection or an uninfected control (not recorded which). The chain has TRBV7-9 and TRBJ2-1; no definite D call. The CDR3 region is CASASSGEQFF. In DNA, the CDR3 is TGTGCCAGCGCTTCCTCCGGTGAGCAGTTCTTC. Using reference TRBV7-9 and TRBJ2-1 for the parts outside the CDR3, the full variable domain is DTGVSQNPRHKITKRGQNVTFRCDPISEHNRLYWYRQTLGQGPEFLTYFQNEAQLEKSRLLSDRFSAERPKGSFSTLEIQRTEQGDSAMYLCASASSGEQFFGPGTRLTVL.